This TCR beta chain was retrieved from a study of shared clonotypes between healthy human individuals. The V and J ends lost 5 bases and 4 bases, in that order; junction bases with no gene match: 3. The germline CDR1 and CDR2 sequences are SGHNT and YENEEA. The CDR3 covers 14 residues. The sorted-subset replicate PCRs were given around 200 ng DNA, which is 27,000 or so T cell genomes. Clones were read by immunoSEQ multiplex PCR, and TCRdb kept only the in-frame ones, dropping some. The data contain more than 850,000 clones, 75% to 85% of them seen just once; the ten biggest clones take up approximately 0.56%.

The source material was memory CD4+ T cells from PBMCs. Subset noted: CD45RA-negative fraction. This chain uses TRBV11-3 with TRBJ1-1, with 11 positions matching TRBD1. The receptor comes from a man aged 18 to 30 in good health. Some clones in this sample may be carry-over from other donors' samples. The CDR3 protein is CASSPGTGGTEAFF. The CDR3 coding sequence is TGTGCCAGCAGCCCCGGGACAGGGGGCACTGAAGCTTTCTTT.